This T cell receptor (beta chain) was obtained from a study of CD8 T cells in Susac syndrome. The CDR3 length is 13 residues. CDR1 DFQATT and CDR2 SNEGSKA come from the germline V gene (reference sequence). After removal of 3 bases from V and 1 base from J, the junction contained 2 bases not matched to a gene. A quantity of about 0.5 to 1 ug RNA underwent reverse transcription using random hexamers. MiXCR, applied by TCRdb to the immunoSEQ multiplex PCR reads, yields one record per CDR3 protein. The sample has 300,000 or so distinct CDR3 sequences; about 90% are singletons. TEMRA cells underwent FACS enrichment and CD8+ and CD4+ T cells underwent negative isolation.

This chain uses TRBV20-1 with TRBJ1-1; 7 positions agree with TRBD1. Sequenced material: CD4+ T cells from PBMCs. This clonotype originated in a human donor with multiple sclerosis. The CDR3 bases are TGCAGTGCTAGGCGGACAGGGAACACTGAAGCTTTCTTT. Protein: CSARRTGNTEAFF.